This T cell receptor beta chain is from a study of T-cell reconstitution after alpha-beta-depleted transplantation in children (TCRdb year 2016). About the study as a whole: T-cell immune reconstitution after TCRalphabeta/CD19-depleted allogeneic hematopoietic cell transplantation in children was quantitatively tracked in the study by means of TCR repertoire profiling.

Reading from cysteine to valine, the CDR3 counts 11 amino acids. Kept here is only the CDR3 DNA, which spans 33 bases and is read in frame from base 1. Compared with germline, V lacks 5 bases and J lacks 5 bases; bases without a gene match: 3. CDR1 is given as DFQATT and CDR2 as SNEGSKA, both from the germline V gene (reference sequence). The library was generated by PCR. TCRdb records Illumina HiSeq 2500 as the sequencer. To normalize quantification of the TCRbeta repertoire, the TCR libraries were built with molecular barcoding that relied on unique molecular identifiers. TCRdb ran its own pipeline on the public reads, namely fastp trimming at Q25 and MiXCR clone calling, and kept in-frame beta chains. Duplicate CDR3 protein sequences are folded into a single record with the most common DNA and genes. This sample has 250,000 to 300,000 distinct CDR3 sequences in its table, and around 7.3% of those were observed once. The ten largest account for approximately 9.6% of the sample.

In the paper's terms, the treatment or condition label means: allogeneic hematopoietic cell transplantation with graft depleted of TCRalphabeta T cells and CD19 B cells. TCRalphabeta/CD19-depleted allogeneic hematopoietic cell grafts were given to the transplant recipients, all of whom were children. Comment on this clonotype: Its antigen has not been determined. No per-base quality is available; no much larger clone lies one base away.

Overall study outcomes, separate from this receptor: Over subsequent months, a decline in hyperexpanded clone frequencies was noted, and after one year, T-cell counts and TCRbeta diversity were mostly ascribed to newly produced T cells. In some patients, high TCRbeta diversity at day 60 was attributed to recipient T cells and intrathymic progenitors that had survived conditioning. The apparently early alphabetaT-cell count recovery about two months after transplant was reportedly dependent on only several hundred rapidly expanded clones derived from non-depleted graft cells.

Specimen: peripheral blood, collected 360 days after TCRalphabeta/CD19-depleted stem cell transplant. This TCR was recovered from a female patient aged 2-10 years who had a stem cell transplant for Fanconi anemia, so the T cells may come from the graft donor. The chain was built from TRBV20-1 and TRBJ2-7; 7 bases in the junction line up with TRBD1. CDR3 loop: CSASRGNEQYV. The DNA is as follows: TGCAGTGCTTCCAGGGGGAACGAGCAGTACGTC.